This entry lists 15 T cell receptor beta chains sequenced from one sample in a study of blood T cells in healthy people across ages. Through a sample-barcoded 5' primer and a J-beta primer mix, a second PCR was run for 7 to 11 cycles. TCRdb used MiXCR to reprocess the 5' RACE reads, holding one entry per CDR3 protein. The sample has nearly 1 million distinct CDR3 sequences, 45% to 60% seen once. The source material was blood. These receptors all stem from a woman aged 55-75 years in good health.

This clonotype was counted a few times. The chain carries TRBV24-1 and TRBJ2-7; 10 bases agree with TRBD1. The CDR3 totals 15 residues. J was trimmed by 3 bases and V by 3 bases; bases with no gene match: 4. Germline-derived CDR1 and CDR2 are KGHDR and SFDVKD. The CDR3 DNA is TGTGCCACCAGTGATCCCGGACAGGGGGTCTACGAGCAGTACTTC. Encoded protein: CATSDPGQGVYEQYF.

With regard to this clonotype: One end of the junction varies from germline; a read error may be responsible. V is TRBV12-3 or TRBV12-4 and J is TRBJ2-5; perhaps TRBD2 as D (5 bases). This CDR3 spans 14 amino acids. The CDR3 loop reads CASGLLGPQETQYF. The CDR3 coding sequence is TGTGCCAGCGGTTTACTAGGGCCTCAAGAGACCCAGTACTTC.

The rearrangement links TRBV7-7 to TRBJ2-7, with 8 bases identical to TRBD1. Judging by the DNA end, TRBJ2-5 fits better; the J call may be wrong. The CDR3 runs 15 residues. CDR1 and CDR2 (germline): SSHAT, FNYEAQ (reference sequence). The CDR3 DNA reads TGTGCCAGCAGCTTAAGAGACAGGGGTATAGAGACCCAGTACTTC. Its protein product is CASSLRDRGIETQYF.

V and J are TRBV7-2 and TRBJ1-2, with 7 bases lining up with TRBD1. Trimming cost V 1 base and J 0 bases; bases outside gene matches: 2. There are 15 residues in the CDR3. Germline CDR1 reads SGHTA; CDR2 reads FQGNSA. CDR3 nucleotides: TGTGCCAGCAGCTTAGGGCAGGGGGCTAACTATGGCTACACCTTC. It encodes CASSLGQGANYGYTF. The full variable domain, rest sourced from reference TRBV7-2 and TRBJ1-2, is GAGVSQSPSNKVTEKGKDVELRCDPISGHTALYWYRQSLGQGLEFLIYFQGNSAPDKSGLPSDRFSAERTGGSVSTLTIQRTQQEDSAVYLCASSLGQGANYGYTFGSGTRLTVV.

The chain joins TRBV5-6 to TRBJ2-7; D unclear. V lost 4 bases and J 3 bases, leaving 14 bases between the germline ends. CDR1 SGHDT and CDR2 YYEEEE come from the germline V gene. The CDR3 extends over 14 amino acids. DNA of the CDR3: TGTGCCAGCAGCGCCTGGACGGTAGGCTACGAGCAGTACTTC. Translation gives CASSAWTVGYEQYF.

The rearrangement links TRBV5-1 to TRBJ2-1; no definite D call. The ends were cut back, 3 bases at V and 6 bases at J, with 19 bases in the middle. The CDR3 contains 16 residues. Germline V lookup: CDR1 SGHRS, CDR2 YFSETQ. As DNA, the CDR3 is TGCGCCAGCAGCTGGGCGAAGACTCAAGTGTCCAATGAGCAGTTCTTC. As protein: CASSWAKTQVSNEQFF. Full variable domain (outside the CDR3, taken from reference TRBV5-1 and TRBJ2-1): KAGVTQTPRYLIKTRGQQVTLSCSPISGHRSVSWYQQTPGQGLQFLFEYFSETQRNKGNFPGRFSGRQFSNSRSEMNVSTLELGDSALYLCASSWAKTQVSNEQFFGPGTRLTVL.

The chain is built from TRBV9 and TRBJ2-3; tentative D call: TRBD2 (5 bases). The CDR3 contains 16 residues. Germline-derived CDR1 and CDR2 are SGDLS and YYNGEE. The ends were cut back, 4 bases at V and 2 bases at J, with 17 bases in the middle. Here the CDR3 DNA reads TGTGCCAGCAGCCCCGGAGCTGGGAGAACCACAGATACGCAGTATTTT. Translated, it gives CASSPGAGRTTDTQYF.

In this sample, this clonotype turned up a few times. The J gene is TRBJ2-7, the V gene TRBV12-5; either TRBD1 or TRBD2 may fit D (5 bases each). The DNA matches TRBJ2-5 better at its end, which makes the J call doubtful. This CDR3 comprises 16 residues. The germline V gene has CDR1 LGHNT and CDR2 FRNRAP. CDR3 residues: CASGFQGRGRGETQYF. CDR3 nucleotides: TGTGCTAGTGGTTTCCAAGGACGGGGAAGGGGAGAGACCCAGTACTTC.

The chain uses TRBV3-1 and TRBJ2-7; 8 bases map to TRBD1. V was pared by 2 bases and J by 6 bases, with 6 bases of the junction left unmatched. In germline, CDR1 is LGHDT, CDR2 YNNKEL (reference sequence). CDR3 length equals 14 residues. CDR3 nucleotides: TGTGCCAGCAGCCAAAGGACAGGGTCTCCCGAGCAGTACTTC. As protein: CASSQRTGSPEQYF.

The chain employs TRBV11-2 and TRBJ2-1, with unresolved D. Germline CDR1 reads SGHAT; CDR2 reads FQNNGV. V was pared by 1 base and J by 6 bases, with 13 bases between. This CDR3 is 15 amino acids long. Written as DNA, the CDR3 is TGTGCCAGCAGCTTAGTCGCCTCGCGATCCAATGAGCAGTTCTTC. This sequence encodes CASSLVASRSNEQFF.

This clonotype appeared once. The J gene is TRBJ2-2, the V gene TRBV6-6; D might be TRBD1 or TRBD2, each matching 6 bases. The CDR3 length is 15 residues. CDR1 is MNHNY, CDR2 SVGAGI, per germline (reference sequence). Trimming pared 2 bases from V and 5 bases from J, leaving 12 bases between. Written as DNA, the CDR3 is TGTGCCAGCAGTTACGCTACAGGGAGGACCGGGGAGCTGTTTTTT. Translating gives CASSYATGRTGELFF.

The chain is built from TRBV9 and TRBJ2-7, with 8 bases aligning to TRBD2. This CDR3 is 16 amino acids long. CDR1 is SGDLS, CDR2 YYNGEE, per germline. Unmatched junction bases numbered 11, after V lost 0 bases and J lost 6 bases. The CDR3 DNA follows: TGTGCCAGCAGCGTAGGAAGCGGGACTAGACGGCCCGAGCAGTACTTC. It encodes CASSVGSGTRRPEQYF.

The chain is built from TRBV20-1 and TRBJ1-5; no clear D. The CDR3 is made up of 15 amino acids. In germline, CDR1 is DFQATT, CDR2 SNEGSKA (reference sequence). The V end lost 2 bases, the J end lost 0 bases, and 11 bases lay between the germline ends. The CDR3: CSARMRRDSNQPQHF. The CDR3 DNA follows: TGCAGTGCTAGAATGCGGAGGGATAGCAATCAGCCCCAGCATTTT.

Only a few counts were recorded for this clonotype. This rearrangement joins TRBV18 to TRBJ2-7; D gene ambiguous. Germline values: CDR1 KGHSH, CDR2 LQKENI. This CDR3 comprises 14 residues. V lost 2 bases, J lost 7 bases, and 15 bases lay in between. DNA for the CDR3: TGTGCCAGCTCACCATTGACAAGGAACAATGAGCAGTACTTC. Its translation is CASSPLTRNNEQYF.

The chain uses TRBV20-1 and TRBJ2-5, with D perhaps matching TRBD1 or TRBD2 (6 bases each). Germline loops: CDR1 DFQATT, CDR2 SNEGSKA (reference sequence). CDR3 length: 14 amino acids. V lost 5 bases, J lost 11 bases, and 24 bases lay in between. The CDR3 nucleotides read TGCAGTGCTTTGGGGGCGGGACGTCTAGAAGAGCAGTACTTC. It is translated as CSALGAGRLEEQYF.